This T cell receptor beta chain was recovered during a study of T cells and Merkel cell carcinoma outcomes. Study results and caveats: In Merkel cell carcinoma, repertoire and T-cell density reportedly predicted outcomes.

Some clones are missing from TCRdb's copy, which holds only in-frame ones; the method was immunoSEQ multiplex PCR. The sample comprises roughly 11,000 clones, 95% to 96% of which are singletons, and approximately 1% rests with the top ten. V lost 6 bases to trimming and J lost 8 bases, with 19 bases between them. Germline loops: CDR1 KGHSH, CDR2 LQKENI. The CDR3 consists of 14 residues. A word on this clone: What it binds is unknown.

The rearrangement links TRBV18 to TRBJ1-2; possible D gene TRBD1, 5 bases. The source is a human donor with Merkel cell carcinoma. Sequenced sample: tumor tissue from Merkel cell carcinoma. CDR3 region: CASSLNSDRPGYTF. For the CDR3, the DNA is TGTGCCAGCTCCCTCAACTCCGACAGACCGGGCTACACCTTC.